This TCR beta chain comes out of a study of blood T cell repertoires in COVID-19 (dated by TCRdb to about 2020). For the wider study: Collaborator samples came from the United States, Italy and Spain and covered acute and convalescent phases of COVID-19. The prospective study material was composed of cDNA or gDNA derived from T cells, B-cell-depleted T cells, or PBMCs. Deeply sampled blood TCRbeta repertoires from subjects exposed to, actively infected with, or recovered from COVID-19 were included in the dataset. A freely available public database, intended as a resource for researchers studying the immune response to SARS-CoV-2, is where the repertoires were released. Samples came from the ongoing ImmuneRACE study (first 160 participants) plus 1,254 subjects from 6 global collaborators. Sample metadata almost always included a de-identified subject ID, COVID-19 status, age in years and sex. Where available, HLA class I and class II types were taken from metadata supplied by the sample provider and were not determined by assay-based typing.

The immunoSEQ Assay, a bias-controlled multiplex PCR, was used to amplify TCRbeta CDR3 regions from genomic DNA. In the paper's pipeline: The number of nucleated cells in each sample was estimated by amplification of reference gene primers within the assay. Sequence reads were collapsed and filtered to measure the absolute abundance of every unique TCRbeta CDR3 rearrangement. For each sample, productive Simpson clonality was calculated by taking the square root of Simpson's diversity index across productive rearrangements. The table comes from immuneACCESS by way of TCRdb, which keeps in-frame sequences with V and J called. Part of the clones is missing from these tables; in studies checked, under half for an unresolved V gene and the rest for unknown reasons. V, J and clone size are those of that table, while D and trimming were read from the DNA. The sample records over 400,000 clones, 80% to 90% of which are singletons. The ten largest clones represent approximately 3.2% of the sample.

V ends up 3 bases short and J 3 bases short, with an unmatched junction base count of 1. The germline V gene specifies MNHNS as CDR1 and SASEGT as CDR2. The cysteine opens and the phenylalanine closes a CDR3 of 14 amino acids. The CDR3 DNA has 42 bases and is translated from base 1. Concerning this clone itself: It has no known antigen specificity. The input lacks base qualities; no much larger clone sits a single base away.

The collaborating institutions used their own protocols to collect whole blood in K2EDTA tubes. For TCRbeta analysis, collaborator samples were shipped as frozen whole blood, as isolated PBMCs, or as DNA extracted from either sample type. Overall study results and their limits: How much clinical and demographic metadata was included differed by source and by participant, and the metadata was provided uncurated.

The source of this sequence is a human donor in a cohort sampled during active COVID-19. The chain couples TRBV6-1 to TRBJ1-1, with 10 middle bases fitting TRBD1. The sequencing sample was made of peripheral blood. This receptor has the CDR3 CASSEDRGDTEAFF. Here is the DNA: TGTGCCAGCAGTGAGGACAGGGGGGACACTGAAGCTTTCTTT.